The T cell receptor (beta chain) described here comes from a study of shared clonotypes between healthy human individuals. Looking at the study overall: There were three CD4 naive, three CD4 memory, two CD8 naive and one CD8 memory plates per donor. Findings of the study overall: Clonotype sharing across several donors was observed for 4.5% to 6.5% of naive CD4 clonotypes.

CDR1 and CDR2 from the germline V gene are ENHRY and SYGVKD. The V end lost 0 bases, the J end lost 8 bases, and 5 bases lay between the germline ends. The CDR3 runs 12 residues. Notes on this clone: What it recognizes is unknown.

Naive CD8 cells, CD45RO-negative and positively selected for CCR7, excluded terminally differentiated effector memory CD45RA+ cells. TCRdb's copy holds only in-frame clones and misses some; the assay was immunoSEQ multiplex PCR. The sample carries about 2.2 million clones, around 93% recorded once. This clonotype was obtained from a man between 18 and 35 years old in good health. Some clones in this sample may be carry-over from other donors' samples. The chain is built from TRBV10-3 and TRBJ2-1; no reliable D call. Sequencing was performed on naive CD8+ T cells from PBMCs. DNA for the CDR3: TGTGCCATCAGTGAGTCGGCCCATGAGCAGTTCTTC. Its translation: CAISESAHEQFF.